The 16 T cell receptor beta chains below come from one sample, sequenced in a study of blood T cells in healthy people across ages. A J-beta primer mix and a sample-barcoded 5' primer were used in a second PCR of roughly 6 to 12 cycles. In TCRdb, the 5' RACE reads were re-called with MiXCR into one record per CDR3 protein. The sample has approximately 810,000 distinct CDR3 sequences, about 34% seen once. Sequencing used blood. These receptors were taken from a man younger than 35 in good health.

This clonotype was detected a few times. At one of its ends the junction is not consistent with the germline gene, which may arise from a read error. The J gene is TRBJ2-2, the V gene TRBV7-7, with D tentatively TRBD2 (6 bases). Per germline, CDR1 SSHAT and CDR2 FNYEAQ (reference sequence). The CDR3 is made up of 15 amino acids. CDR3 sequence reads: CASSSEPGDTGELFF. The CDR3 nucleotides are TGTGCTAGCAGCTCGGAGCCGGGGGACACCGGGGAGCTGTTTTTT.

The rearrangement joins TRBV6-1 to TRBJ2-1, with 7 bases matching TRBD1. The J call may be incorrect, as the DNA end agrees better with TRBJ2-7. This CDR3 region has 14 residues. Germline V lookup: CDR1 MNHNS, CDR2 SASEGT. CDR3 bases: TGTGCCAGCTCCGGGACAGACCTATACAATGAGCAGTACTTC. Protein sequence: CASSGTDLYNEQYF.

The rearrangement links TRBV20-1 to TRBJ2-3; 12 nucleotides align to TRBD1. Germline CDR1 DFQATT, CDR2 SNEGSKA (reference sequence). The CDR3 sequence is 15 residues long. V gave up 8 bases and J gave up 4 bases; unmatched junction bases: 10. CDR3 protein: CSPQPGQGASDTQYF. CDR3 sequence (DNA): TGCAGTCCTCAACCGGGACAGGGGGCATCAGATACGCAGTATTTT.

The genes are TRBV20-1 and TRBJ2-3, with D hard to call. The CDR3 has 12 amino acids. CDR1 DFQATT and CDR2 SNEGSKA come from the germline V gene (reference sequence). V dropped 6 bases and J dropped 6 bases, with 13 bases sitting between them. The CDR3 coding sequence is TGCAGTGCCATACCCTTGGCTGATACGCAGTATTTT. It translates to CSAIPLADTQYF.

This clonotype was observed many times. The chain combines TRBV6-2 or TRBV6-3 with TRBJ1-2; D is uncertain. CDR1 and CDR2 from the germline V gene are MNHEY and SVGEGT. The ends were cut back, 8 bases at V and 3 bases at J, with 13 bases in the middle. The CDR3 covers 13 residues. CDR3 sequence: CASSPGSDYGYTF. CDR3 DNA: TGTGCCAGCTCACCCGGCAGCGACTATGGCTACACCTTC.

The chain couples TRBV20-1 to TRBJ2-5; TRBD1 agrees at 8 bases. The DNA end favors TRBJ2-7, so the J call may be wrong. Germline V gene sequence: CDR1 DFQATT, CDR2 SNEGSKA (reference sequence). The CDR3 has 13 amino acids. Written as DNA, the CDR3 is TGCAGTGCTAGAGAGGACAGGGCAAACGAGCAGTACTTC. It specifies CSAREDRANEQYF.

The chain carries TRBV7-2 and TRBJ2-4, with 8 bases lining up with TRBD2. Matching the DNA end better, TRBJ2-7 makes the J call doubtful. This CDR3 spans 14 amino acids. The V gene's germline CDR1 is SGHTA and CDR2 FQGNSA. Here the CDR3 reads CASSVIGGGNEQYF. In DNA, the CDR3 is TGTGCCAGCAGCGTAATTGGCGGGGGGAACGAGCAGTACTTC.

The gene calls are TRBV2 and TRBJ2-3; D perhaps matches TRBD2 (6 bases). Trimming left V 9 bases short and J 3 bases short, with 19 bases between. The CDR3 has 15 amino acids. The V gene's germline CDR1 is SNHLY and CDR2 FYNNEI. This CDR3 reads CARDGTGTGTDTQYF. As DNA, the CDR3 is TGTGCCAGAGATGGGACCGGGACTGGTACAGATACGCAGTATTTT.

The chain employs TRBV30 and TRBJ2-5, with unresolved D. This CDR3 region has 15 residues. Per germline, CDR1 GTSNPN and CDR2 SVGIG (reference sequence). V was trimmed by 3 bases and J by 1 base, leaving 15 bases between them. CDR3 DNA: TGTGCCTGGAGCGGCCCTGATTCGTCCCAAGAGACCCAGTACTTC. It is translated as CAWSGPDSSQETQYF.

The J gene is TRBJ2-3, the V gene TRBV5-1, with D perhaps being TRBD1 or TRBD2 (5 bases each). The ends were cut back, 1 base at V and 0 bases at J, with 9 bases in the middle. The CDR3 is made up of 15 amino acids. CDR1 and CDR2 (germline): SGHRS, YFSETQ. The CDR3 here is CASSLLGTSTDTQYF. Written as DNA, the CDR3 is TGCGCCAGCAGCTTGCTGGGGACCAGCACAGATACGCAGTATTTT.

This clonotype was recorded a few times. The V call is TRBV12-3 or TRBV12-4, the J call TRBJ2-7; 12 nucleotides align to TRBD1. The V gene end was trimmed by 4 bases and the J gene end by 6 bases; junction bases not matched to a gene: 7. The CDR3 runs to 15 residues. The CDR3 loop is CASSSLGTGGTEQYF. The CDR3 DNA reads TGTGCCAGCAGTTCGCTCGGGACAGGGGGCACCGAGCAGTACTTC.

This clonotype was detected only a few times. The V call is TRBV29-1, the J call TRBJ1-1, with D uncertain. This CDR3 has 13 residues. The V end was cut by 1 base, the J end by 2 bases, with 8 bases between. In germline, CDR1 is SQVTM, CDR2 ANQGSEA. CDR3 region: CSVEAGLNTEAFF. The CDR3, as DNA: TGCAGCGTTGAAGCCGGACTTAACACTGAAGCTTTCTTT.

The chain has TRBV7-2 and TRBJ1-1; tentative D call: TRBD1 (6 bases). Germline V CDR1 and CDR2: SGHTA, FQGNSA. There are 14 residues in the CDR3. Trimming took 5 bases from V and 6 from J, leaving 16 bases between them. The CDR3 here is CASSQPGHYPEAFF. The CDR3 DNA sequence: TGTGCCAGCAGCCAACCGGGACACTACCCTGAAGCTTTCTTT.

This clonotype was counted ten times or more. The chain carries TRBV20-1 and TRBJ1-4; D ambiguous. The CDR3 has 14 amino acids. CDR1 is DFQATT and CDR2 is SNEGSKA in the germline V gene (reference sequence). V was cut by 1 base and J by 2 bases, with 8 bases left in between. The CDR3: CSARGDFTNEKLFF. The CDR3, as DNA: TGCAGTGCTAGAGGGGATTTCACTAATGAAAAACTGTTTTTT.

The CDR3 coding sequence is TGCAGTGCTAGAGATCGACCGGGCAGGGCTCAAGAGACCCAGTACTTC. Amino acids: CSARDRPGRAQETQYF. The chain is built from TRBV20-1 and TRBJ2-5, with D perhaps TRBD1 (5 bases). In germline, CDR1 is DFQATT, CDR2 SNEGSKA (reference sequence). This CDR3 has 16 amino acids. Trimming stripped 0 bases from V and 2 bases from J, with 16 bases between.

The chain employs TRBV12-3 or TRBV12-4 and TRBJ1-5; TRBD1 is a possible D gene (5 bases). The CDR3 runs to 15 residues. V was clipped by 5 bases and J by 2 bases, with 13 bases between them. CDR3 bases: TGTGCCAGCAGTCTCAGGGTGTTTGGCAATCAGCCCCAGCATTTT. Residues: CASSLRVFGNQPQHF.